This TCR beta chain was captured by sequencing in a study of blood T cell repertoires in COVID-19. On the study more broadly: Collection of acute and convalescent COVID-19 samples took place in the United States, Italy and Spain. From T cells, B-cell-depleted T cells, or PBMCs came the material, which was cDNA or gDNA.

As processed by the authors: Counts of nucleated cells, estimated from reference gene primer amplification, were obtained. TCRdb's table, derived via immunoSEQ multiplex PCR, lists solely in-frame clones and lacks some. The V and J calls and clone size come from that table; D and trimming were worked out from the DNA. The top ten hold about an eighth of the sample, which has 250,000 to 300,000 clones, 70% to 90% seen once. Input material: peripheral blood. The clonotype comes from an older woman with acute or convalescent COVID-19.

The CDR3 loop is CASSHDRGRTEAFF. The CDR3 region has the DNA TGTGCCAGCAGTCACGACAGGGGGCGGACTGAAGCTTTCTTT. The V call is TRBV28, the J call TRBJ1-1, with 10 bases aligning to TRBD1. CDR1 and CDR2 (germline): MDHEN, SYDVKM. V dropped 5 bases and J dropped 5; count of bases not matched to a gene: 5. The length of the CDR3 is 14 residues. Filled out from reference TRBV28 and TRBJ1-1, the complete variable domain reads DVKVTQSSRYLVKRTGEKVFLECVQDMDHENMFWYRQDPGLGLRLIYFSYDVKMKEKGDIPEGYSVSREKKERFSLILESASTNQTSMYLCASSHDRGRTEAFFGQGTRLTVV.